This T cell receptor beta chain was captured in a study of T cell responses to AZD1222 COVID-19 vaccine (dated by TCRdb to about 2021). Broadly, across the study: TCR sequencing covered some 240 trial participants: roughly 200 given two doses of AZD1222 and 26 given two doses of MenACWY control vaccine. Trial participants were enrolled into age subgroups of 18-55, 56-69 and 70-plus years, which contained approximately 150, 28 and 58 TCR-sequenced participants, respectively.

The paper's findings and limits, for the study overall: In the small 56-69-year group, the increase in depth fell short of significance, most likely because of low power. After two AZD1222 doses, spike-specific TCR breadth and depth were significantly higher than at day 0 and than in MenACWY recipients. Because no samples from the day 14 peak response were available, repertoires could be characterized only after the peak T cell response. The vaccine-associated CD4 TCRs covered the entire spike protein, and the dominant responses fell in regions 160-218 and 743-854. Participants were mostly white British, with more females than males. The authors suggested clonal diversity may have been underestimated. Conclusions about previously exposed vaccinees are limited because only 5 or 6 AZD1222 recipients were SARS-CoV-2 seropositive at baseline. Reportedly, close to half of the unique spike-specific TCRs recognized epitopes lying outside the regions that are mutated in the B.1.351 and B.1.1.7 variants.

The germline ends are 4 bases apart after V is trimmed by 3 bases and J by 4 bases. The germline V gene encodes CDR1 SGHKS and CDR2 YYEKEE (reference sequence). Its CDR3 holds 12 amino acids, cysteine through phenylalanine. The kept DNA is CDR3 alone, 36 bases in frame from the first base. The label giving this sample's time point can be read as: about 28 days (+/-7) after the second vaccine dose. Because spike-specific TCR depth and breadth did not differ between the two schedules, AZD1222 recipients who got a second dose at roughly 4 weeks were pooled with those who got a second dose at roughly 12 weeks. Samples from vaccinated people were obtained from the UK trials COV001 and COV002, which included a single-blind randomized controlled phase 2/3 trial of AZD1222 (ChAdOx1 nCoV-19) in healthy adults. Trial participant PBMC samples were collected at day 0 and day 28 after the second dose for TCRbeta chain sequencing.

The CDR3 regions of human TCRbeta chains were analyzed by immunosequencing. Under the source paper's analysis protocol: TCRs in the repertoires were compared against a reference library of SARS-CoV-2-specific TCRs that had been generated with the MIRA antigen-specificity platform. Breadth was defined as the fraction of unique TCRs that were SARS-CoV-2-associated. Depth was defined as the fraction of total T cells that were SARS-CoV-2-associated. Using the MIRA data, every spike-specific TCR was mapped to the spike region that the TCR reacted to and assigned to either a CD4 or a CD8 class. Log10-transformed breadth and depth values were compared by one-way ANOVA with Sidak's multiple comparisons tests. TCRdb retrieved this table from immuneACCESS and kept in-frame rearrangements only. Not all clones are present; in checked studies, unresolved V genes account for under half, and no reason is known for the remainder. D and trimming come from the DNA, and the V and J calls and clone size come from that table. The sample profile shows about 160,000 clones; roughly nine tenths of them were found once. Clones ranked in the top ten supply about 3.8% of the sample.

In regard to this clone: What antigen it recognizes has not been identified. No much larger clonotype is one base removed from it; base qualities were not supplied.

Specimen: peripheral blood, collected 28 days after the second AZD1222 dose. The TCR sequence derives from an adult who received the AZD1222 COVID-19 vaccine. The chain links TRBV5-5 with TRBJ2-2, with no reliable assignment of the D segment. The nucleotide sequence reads TGTGCCAGCAGCTGGAGCACCGGGGAGCTGTTTTTT. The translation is CASSWSTGELFF.